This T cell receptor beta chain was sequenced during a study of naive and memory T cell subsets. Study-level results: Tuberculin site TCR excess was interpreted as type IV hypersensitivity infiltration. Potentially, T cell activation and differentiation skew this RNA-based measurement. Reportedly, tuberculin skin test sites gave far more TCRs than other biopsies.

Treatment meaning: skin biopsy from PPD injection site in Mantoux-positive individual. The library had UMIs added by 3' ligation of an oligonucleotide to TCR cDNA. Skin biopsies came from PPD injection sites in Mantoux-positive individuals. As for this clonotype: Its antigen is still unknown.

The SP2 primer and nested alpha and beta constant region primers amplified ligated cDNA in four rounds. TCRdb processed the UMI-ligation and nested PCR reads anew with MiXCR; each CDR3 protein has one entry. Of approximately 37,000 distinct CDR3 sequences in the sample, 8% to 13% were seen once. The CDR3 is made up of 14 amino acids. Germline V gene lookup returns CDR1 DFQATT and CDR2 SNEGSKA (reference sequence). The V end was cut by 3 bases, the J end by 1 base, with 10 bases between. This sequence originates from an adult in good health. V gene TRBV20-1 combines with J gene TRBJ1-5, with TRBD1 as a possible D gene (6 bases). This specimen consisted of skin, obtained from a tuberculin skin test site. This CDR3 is CSARIGQSNQPQHF. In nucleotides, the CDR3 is TGCAGTGCTAGGATCGGACAGAGCAATCAGCCCCAGCATTTT.